Shown below are 9 T cell receptor beta chains from a single sample sequenced in a study of T cell repertoires in cytomegalovirus infection. TCRdb reprocessed the reads with MiXCR, giving one entry per CDR3 protein. Here the sample spans some 440,000 distinct CDR3 sequences, 25% to 40% being singletons. Sequencing was done on a sample of PBMCs. These receptors were obtained from a human donor in good health (CMV status not recorded). Some clones in this sample may be carry-over from other donors' samples.

This clonotype occurred a few times. The chain carries TRBV19 and TRBJ1-5; D is uncertain. The V gene's germline CDR1 is LNHDA and CDR2 SQIVND (reference sequence). CDR3 size: 14 residues. Trimming took 3 bases from V and 1 from J, leaving 7 bases between them. The CDR3 DNA reads TGTGCCAGTAGTATGCAGCGCAGCAATCAGCCCCAGCATTTT. Translated: CASSMQRSNQPQHF.

The chain employs TRBV7-2 and TRBJ2-1; 8 bases line up with TRBD1. The CDR3 is 12 residues long. The junction had 2 bases not matched to a gene; V was cut back by 2 bases and J by 11 bases. In germline, CDR1 is SGHTA, CDR2 FQGNSA. CDR3 loop: CASSLRQGKQFF. DNA for the CDR3: TGTGCCAGCAGCTTAAGACAGGGGAAGCAGTTCTTC. The complete variable domain, with remaining parts taken from reference TRBV7-2 and TRBJ2-1, reads GAGVSQSPSNKVTEKGKDVELRCDPISGHTALYWYRQSLGQGLEFLIYFQGNSAPDKSGLPSDRFSAERTGGSVSTLTIQRTQQEDSAVYLCASSLRQGKQFFGPGTRLTVL.

This clonotype was found many times. The chain carries TRBV28 and TRBJ1-5; D remains unclear. This CDR3 has 14 residues. The V end was cut by 3 bases, the J end by 0 bases, with 6 bases between. Germline CDR1 is MDHEN and CDR2 is SYDVKM. In DNA form, the CDR3 reads TGTGCCAGCAGTTTTCAGATTAGCAATCAGCCCCAGCATTTT. This sequence encodes CASSFQISNQPQHF.

This clonotype showed up just a few times. This rearrangement joins TRBV20-1 to TRBJ2-2; D may be TRBD2 (6 bases). The CDR3 spans 13 residues. V shed 6 bases and J shed 7 bases, with 15 bases lying between them. Germline V gene data show CDR1 as DFQATT and CDR2 as SNEGSKA (reference sequence). The CDR3 here is CSAEGTQGGELFF. CDR3 coding DNA: TGCAGTGCGGAGGGGACCCAGGGCGGGGAGCTGTTTTTT.

This clonotype was found many times. The chain links TRBV6-1 to TRBJ2-4; weak D call: TRBD1 (5 bases). Looked up from germline, CDR1 is MNHNS and CDR2 is SASEGT. CDR3 length: 16 amino acids. V shed 6 bases and J shed 0 bases, with 15 bases lying between them. CDR3 sequence: CASSSGSWVAKNIQYF. DNA of the CDR3: TGTGCCAGCAGCTCAGGGTCGTGGGTAGCCAAAAACATTCAGTACTTC.

There are many counts of this clonotype. This rearrangement joins TRBV19 to TRBJ1-5; TRBD1 might be the D (6 bases). The CDR3 extends over 14 amino acids. Trimming shortened V by 5 bases and J by 0 bases, and 8 bases separated the two germline ends. The germline CDR1 and CDR2 sequences are LNHDA and SQIVND (reference sequence). CDR3 in amino acids: CASSGQISNQPQHF. The CDR3 DNA is TGTGCCAGTAGTGGACAGATTAGCAATCAGCCCCAGCATTTT.

This clonotype came up a few times. This chain joins TRBV7-2 and TRBJ2-3, with 8 nucleotides matching TRBD2. Germline values: CDR1 SGHTA, CDR2 FQGNSA. The CDR3 has 16 residues. V was pared by 5 bases and J by 2 bases, with 9 bases of the junction left unmatched. The CDR3 nucleotides are TGTGCCAGCAGCATCCGGGGGGGGGGCCCCACAGATACGCAGTATTTT. It specifies CASSIRGGGPTDTQYF.

This clonotype was counted a few times. The chain combines TRBV20-1 with TRBJ1-4, with D possibly being TRBD1 (5 bases). Trimming stripped 5 bases from V and 2 bases from J, with 9 bases between. The CDR3 loop spans 13 amino acids. Germline V CDR1 and CDR2: DFQATT, SNEGSKA (reference sequence). The CDR3 DNA follows: TGCAGTGCTTTGAGACAGACTAATGAAAAACTGTTTTTT. This sequence encodes CSALRQTNEKLFF.

This clonotype occurred a few times. The chain employs TRBV6-6 and TRBJ2-7; the match to TRBD1 covers 7 bases. CDR3 length: 15 amino acids. Germline CDR1 reads MNHNY; CDR2 reads SVGAGI (reference sequence). Trimming at V came to 4 bases and at J to 3 bases, leaving 9 bases not matched to a gene. This CDR3 reads CASSSPGQKFYEQYF. The CDR3 coding sequence is TGTGCCAGCAGTTCACCGGGACAGAAATTCTACGAGCAGTACTTC.